These 12 T cell receptor beta chains share one sample of origin, sequenced in a study of T cells in women clearing cervical HPV infection. The data were produced by immunoSEQ multiplex PCR, yet TCRdb's version contains in-frame clones alone and is incomplete. The specimen's table records around 16,000 clones. Sequencing was performed on blood buffy coat. These receptors were collected from a woman between 18 and 69 years old with a cervical HPV16 infection that either progressed to CIN3+ or cleared (not recorded which).

About this clone itself: The read halts 3 residues ahead of the CDR3 end, with the missing end drawn from the germline J gene. This chain joins TRBV13 and TRBJ1-2; D ambiguous. Between the trimmed V and J ends, which lost 0 bases and 2 bases, there was a span of 4 bases. CDR3 size: 13 residues. CDR1 is PRHDT and CDR2 is FYEKMQ in the germline V gene (reference sequence). CDR3 region: CASSLGQNYGYTF. The DNA read from the CDR3 is TGTGCCAGCAGCTTAGGACAGAACTATGGC.

Worth noting for this clone: The CDR3 goes on 3 residues after the read ends, and that part is filled in from the germline J gene. The chain employs TRBV7-2 and TRBJ1-5; 8 positions match TRBD1. V lost 5 bases, J lost 2 bases, and 5 bases stayed unmatched. The CDR3 spans 15 residues. CDR1 and CDR2 (germline): SGHTA, FQGNSA. The CDR3 reads CASSRTGLGNQPQHF. The sequenced CDR3 bases are TGTGCCAGCAGCCGGACAGGGTTGGGCAATCAGCCC.

For this clone: The missing CDR3 end, 3 residues past where the read stops, is filled in from the germline J gene. The V and J genes are TRBV30 and TRBJ2-7; 7 nucleotides agree with TRBD2. The CDR3 loop spans 15 amino acids. V dropped 5 bases and J dropped 2; count of bases not matched to a gene: 12. Germline lookup yields CDR1 GTSNPN and CDR2 SVGIG (reference sequence). This CDR3 is CAWGRRGVDPYEQYF. The covered CDR3 bases are TGTGCCTGGGGTCGTCGGGGGGTGGACCCCTACGAG.

Comment on this clone: The missing CDR3 end, 3 residues past where the read stops, is filled in from the germline J gene. The chain employs TRBV6-2 or TRBV6-3 and TRBJ1-5; 9 bases align to TRBD1. CDR3 length: 15 amino acids. Germline V lookup: CDR1 MNHEY, CDR2 SVGEGT. With V trimmed by 2 bases and J by 5 bases, 4 bases remained unmatched. CDR3 in amino acids: CASSYPGTGYQPQHF. CDR3 bases read: TGTGCCAGCAGTTACCCCGGGACAGGGTATCAGCCC.

The CDR3 here is CSAMPRGSHNQPQHF. The covered CDR3 bases are TGCAGTGCCATGCCGCGGGGATCACATAATCAGCCC. This chain uses TRBV20-1 with TRBJ1-5; D gene uncertain. The read ends 3 residues before the CDR3 terminus; that terminus is restored from the germline J gene. The CDR3 spans 15 residues. Germline CDR1 DFQATT, CDR2 SNEGSKA (reference sequence). Trimming left V 6 bases short and J 4 bases short, with 19 bases between.

About this clone: The CDR3 extends 3 residues past the end of the read, so its final part is completed from the germline J gene. The V gene is TRBV20-1, the J gene TRBJ2-2; 10 bases line up with TRBD2. The CDR3 sequence is 16 residues long. V shed 0 bases, J shed 7 bases, and the junction held 8 bases outside the gene matches. CDR1 is DFQATT, CDR2 SNEGSKA, per germline (reference sequence). The DNA read from the CDR3 is TGCAGTGCTAGAGATCAGCAGCGGGGGGGCCACGGGGAG. Amino acids: CSARDQQRGGHGE. The full CDR3 sequence reads CSARDQQRGGHGELFF.

Notes on this clone: Coverage ceases 3 residues before the CDR3 finishes, and the germline J gene fills in the end. The chain joins TRBV19 to TRBJ1-2; 7 bases are shared with TRBD1. CDR1 LNHDA and CDR2 SQIVND come from the germline V gene (reference sequence). There are 14 residues in the CDR3. The CDR3 sequence is CASSPQGQSMGYTF. CDR3 DNA, as far as it was read: TGTGCCAGTAGTCCGCAGGGACAGTCTATGGGC.

Points on this clone: The CDR3 extends 3 residues past the end of the read, so its final part is completed from the germline J gene. The gene calls are TRBV7-2 and TRBJ2-7; 9 nucleotides match TRBD1. The V gene end was trimmed by 8 bases and the J gene end by 4 bases; junction bases not matched to a gene: 6. The CDR3 sequence is 13 residues long. Looked up from germline, CDR1 is SGHTA and CDR2 is FQGNSA. This CDR3 is CASGGQGGYEQYF. Partial CDR3 DNA: TGTGCCAGCGGGGGACAGGGTGGTTACGAG.

As for this clone: The read ends 3 residues shy of where the CDR3 ends; the end is completed using the germline J gene. The chain has TRBV30 and TRBJ1-1; the D is unclear. This CDR3 is built from 12 residues. Trimming left V 2 bases short and J 2 bases short, with 6 bases between. Germline values: CDR1 GTSNPN, CDR2 SVGIG (reference sequence). CDR3: CAWSSSNTEAFF. CDR3 DNA, as far as it was read: TGTGCCTGGAGTTCTTCCAACACTGAA.

Concerning this clone itself: Read data end 3 residues before the CDR3 end; the end is taken from the germline J gene. This chain links TRBV5-4 with TRBJ2-4; 7 bases are a match to TRBD1. The V segment lost 2 bases and the J segment 8 bases; nucleotides outside the gene matches: 7. CDR3 size: 14 residues. Germline V gene lookup returns CDR1 SGHNT and CDR2 YYREEE (reference sequence). CDR3 bases read: TGTGCCAGCAGCTTAGACAGGGCGACGGACATT. This sequence encodes CASSLDRATDI. The whole CDR3 sequence reads CASSLDRATDIQYF.

According to its frequency, this clone is medium-sized. With the read ending 3 residues before the CDR3 end, the germline J gene is used to fill in that end. This chain joins TRBV6-1 and TRBJ2-5; TRBD2 matches at 9 bases. The CDR3 is 14 amino acids. From germline, CDR1 is MNHNS and CDR2 SASEGT. Losses at the gene ends were 4 bases for V and 6 bases for J; bases not matched to a gene: 6. The covered CDR3 bases are TGTGCCAGCAGTGGGGCGGGGGGGCCCCAGACC. Protein sequence: CASSGAGGPQT. The CDR3 in its entirety is CASSGAGGPQTQYF.

In regard to this clone: Sequencing ends 3 residues short of the CDR3 end; the germline J gene provides the rest. V gene TRBV18 combines with J gene TRBJ1-1; 9 bases are a match to TRBD1. The CDR3 covers 13 residues. Germline V gene lookup returns CDR1 KGHSH and CDR2 LQKENI. This chain's CDR3 is CASSLRQGDTAFF. CDR3 DNA, as far as it was read: TGTGCCAGCTCCCTCCGACAGGGGGATACG.